A selection of T cell receptor beta chains follows, all from one sample in a study of shared clonotypes between healthy human individuals. Generated by immunoSEQ multiplex PCR, the TCRdb table keeps only in-frame clones and is missing some. The sample holds roughly 850,000 clones; about 97% are singletons and the top ten take about 0.25%. The sequencing sample was made of naive CD8+ T cells sorted from blood. Source of these receptors: a man aged 25-40 years in good health. CDR3s include the opening cysteine and the closing phenylalanine or tryptophan. A D gene is named only where the DNA matches it firmly. Clone sizes are given selectively: once, few, many, or a class where the clone is expanded.

clone_size,d_call,v_call,j_call,cdr3_nt,cdr3_aa
NA,NA,TRBV9,TRBJ2-1,TGTGCCAGCAGCGCCGAGGCAGGGGAAGGCTCCTACAATGAGCAGTTCTTC,CASSAEAGEGSYNEQFF
NA,NA,TRBV4-1,TRBJ1-4,TGCGCCAGCAGCCAAGACGGAGAAAAACTGTTTTTT,CASSQDGEKLFF
NA,NA,TRBV7-9,TRBJ2-5,TGTGCCAGCAGCGTCAGGGTCGGTGGAGAGACCCAGTACTTC,CASSVRVGGETQYF
once,NA,TRBV21-1,TRBJ1-5,TGTGCCAGCAGCAAACGGCAGGGTAGCAATCAGCCCCAGCATTTT,CASSKRQGSNQPQHF
NA,NA,TRBV19,TRBJ2-7,TGTGCCAGTAGTATCGCCAGCTCCTACGAGCAGTACTTC,CASSIASSYEQYF
NA,NA,TRBV6-5,TRBJ2-7,TGTGCCAGCAGTTACAGGGGTGTTGCAGGGGACGAGCAGTACTTC,CASSYRGVAGDEQYF
NA,NA,TRBV7-9,TRBJ1-1,TGTGCCAGCAGCTTATGGATGGACACTGAAGCTTTCTTT,CASSLWMDTEAFF
few,NA,TRBV7-2,TRBJ2-7,TGTGCCAGCAGCTCCAGGGTGGGAGGCTACGAGCAGTACTTC,CASSSRVGGYEQYF
NA,NA,TRBV21-1,TRBJ2-5,TGTGCCAGTGGCCCCCTGGGGACAGGAATGCAAGAGACCCAGTACTTC,CASGPLGTGMQETQYF
NA,NA,TRBV21-1,TRBJ2-7,TGTGCCAGCAGCAAGGGACCCCACTACGAGCAGTACTTC,CASSKGPHYEQYF
NA,NA,TRBV9,TRBJ1-1,TGTGCCAGCAGCTCAGGGATGATGAACACTGAAGCTTTCTTT,CASSSGMMNTEAFF
once,NA,TRBV30,TRBJ2-7,TGTGCCTGGAGTTCGGGCACAGCCTACGAGCAGTACTTC,CAWSSGTAYEQYF
NA,TRBD2,TRBV9,TRBJ2-1,TGTGCCAGCAGCGGGAGTGGGACTAGCGGCTACAATGAGCAGTTCTTC,CASSGSGTSGYNEQFF
NA,TRBD2,TRBV2,TRBJ2-7,TGTGCCAGCAGTGGGCGGGAGGGGTACTTC,CASSGREGYF
NA,NA,TRBV2,TRBJ2-7,TGTGCCAGCACGGACCTCCGGGGCGAGCAGTACTTC,CASTDLRGEQYF
NA,NA,TRBV7-2,TRBJ1-1,TGTGCCAGCAGCTTACTCCCCCAGGGGTGGCCTGAAGCTTTCTTT,CASSLLPQGWPEAFF